Shown below are 19 T cell receptor beta chains from a single sample sequenced in a study of spatial heterogeneity in lung cancer. Time point noted: blood at routine non-recurrence follow-up after resection. From the 5' RACE reads, TCRdb called clonotypes with MiXCR, one entry per CDR3 protein. The sample shows over 95,000 distinct CDR3 sequences, approximately 11% of them seen only once. Material: PBMCs, obtained at follow-up. All receptors derive from a female donor with early-stage non-small cell lung cancer.

The chain joins TRBV6-5 to TRBJ2-7; D assignment may be TRBD1 or TRBD2 (5 bases each). Gene TRBJ2-1 matches the end of the DNA better, so the J call may be wrong. CDR1 is MNHEY and CDR2 is SVGAGI in the germline V gene. The CDR3 has 15 amino acids. This chain's CDR3 is CASSMIRDGHYEQFF. The CDR3 coding sequence is TGTGCCAGCAGTATGATCCGGGACGGCCACTACGAGCAGTTCTTC.

A word on this clonotype: One end of the junction fails to match germline, which may point to a read error. The chain uses TRBV4-3 and TRBJ2-3; no reliable D call. From germline, CDR1 is LGHNA and CDR2 YSLEER. This CDR3 contains 16 residues. Here the CDR3 DNA reads TGCGCCAGCAGCCAAGATTGGCTAGGAAGCACAGATATGCAGTATTTT. Protein product: CASSQDWLGSTDMQYF.

This clonotype was counted once. This chain links TRBV27 with TRBJ2-7; TRBD1 agrees at 7 bases. This CDR3 spans 14 amino acids. Trimming took 5 bases from V and 0 from J; bases not matched to a gene: 4. Germline CDR1 and CDR2: MNHEY and SMNVEV (reference sequence). CDR3 in amino acids: CASSHGQVSYEQYF. As DNA, the CDR3 is TGTGCCAGCAGTCATGGACAGGTCTCCTACGAGCAGTACTTC.

This clonotype was detected a few times. The chain joins TRBV20-1 to TRBJ2-1; D is unresolved. The germline V gene has CDR1 DFQATT and CDR2 SNEGSKA (reference sequence). V lost 5 bases and J 5 bases, leaving 4 bases between the germline ends. The CDR3 spans 10 residues. CDR3 loop: CSAANNEQFF. CDR3 nucleotide sequence: TGCAGTGCTGCGAACAATGAGCAGTTCTTC.

This clonotype was counted ten times or more. The chain's CDR3 is CASSSSTLEETQYF. The CDR3 nucleotides are TGTGCCAGCAGTTCCTCAACGCTGGAAGAGACCCAGTACTTC. The V gene is TRBV27, the J gene TRBJ2-5, with unresolved D. Germline CDR1 and CDR2: MNHEY and SMNVEV (reference sequence). The CDR3 spans 14 residues. Trimming pared 4 bases from V and 3 bases from J, leaving 12 bases between.

This chain connects TRBV18 to TRBJ2-3, with 7 bases matching TRBD2. Germline assignment: CDR1 KGHSH and CDR2 LQKENI. Germline trimming cut 4 bases from V and 4 bases from J; bases unmatched to any gene: 8. There are 15 residues in the CDR3. CDR3 sequence reads: CASSQAGTKSDTQYF. In DNA, the CDR3 is TGTGCCAGCTCACAGGCGGGGACTAAATCAGATACGCAGTATTTT.

CDR3: CSVFGSGSYNEQFF. As DNA, the CDR3 is TGCAGCGTTTTCGGGAGTGGGTCCTACAATGAGCAGTTCTTC. The chain links TRBV29-1 to TRBJ2-1, with a tentative D call TRBD2 (6 bases). Trimming cost V 5 bases and J 1 base, with 12 bases left between them. The germline CDR1 and CDR2 sequences are SQVTM and ANQGSEA. The CDR3 runs 14 residues.

The chain joins TRBV24-1 to TRBJ2-1, with D unclear. V gave up 3 bases and J gave up 6 bases, with 14 bases separating them. The CDR3 extends over 15 amino acids. Per germline, CDR1 KGHDR and CDR2 SFDVKD. The CDR3, as DNA: TGTGCCACCAGTGATCCCAAGTCACGAAGCAATGAGCAGTTCTTC. Its translation is CATSDPKSRSNEQFF.

This clonotype was seen at least ten times. The chain employs TRBV10-3 and TRBJ2-3; D is undetermined. There are 14 residues in the CDR3. Germline values: CDR1 ENHRY, CDR2 SYGVKD. With 7 bases removed from V and 0 bases from J, the gap between germline ends came to 11 bases. CDR3 sequence reads: CAIKSVPSTDTQYF. In DNA form, the CDR3 reads TGTGCCATCAAGAGCGTTCCTAGCACAGATACGCAGTATTTT.

This clonotype was counted a single time. V gene TRBV12-3 or TRBV12-4 combines with J gene TRBJ1-4; 10 bases map to TRBD1. After removal of 3 bases from V and 7 bases from J, the junction contained 2 bases not matched to a gene. The CDR3 totals 14 residues. Here the CDR3 reads CASSLRTGGEKLFF. The CDR3 DNA sequence: TGTGCCAGCAGTTTGAGGACAGGGGGTGAAAAACTGTTTTTT.

This clonotype was counted only a few times. The rearrangement joins TRBV28 to TRBJ2-7; 8 nucleotides line up with TRBD1. In germline, CDR1 is MDHEN, CDR2 SYDVKM. V shed 5 bases and J 3 bases; nucleotides not matched to a gene: 6. CDR3 length: 14 amino acids. The CDR3 region is CASSPGDRFYEQYF. The CDR3, as DNA: TGTGCCAGCAGTCCTGGGGACAGGTTCTACGAGCAGTACTTC. The full variable domain, with the rest looked up from reference TRBV28 and TRBJ2-7, is DVKVTQSSRYLVKRTGEKVFLECVQDMDHENMFWYRQDPGLGLRLIYFSYDVKMKEKGDIPEGYSVSREKKERFSLILESASTNQTSMYLCASSPGDRFYEQYFGPGTRLTVT.

The rearrangement links TRBV20-1 to TRBJ2-2; 10 bases are a match to TRBD2. V lost 1 base and J lost 4; bases outside the gene matches: 6. In germline, CDR1 is DFQATT, CDR2 SNEGSKA (reference sequence). The CDR3 is made up of 16 amino acids. The CDR3: CSARVRTSGVTGELFF. In DNA form, the CDR3 reads TGCAGTGCTAGAGTAAGGACTAGCGGTGTCACCGGGGAGCTGTTTTTT.

This clonotype was counted only a few times. The chain is built from TRBV7-3 and TRBJ1-1; TRBD1 might be the D (5 bases). CDR3 length equals 15 residues. Germline-derived CDR1 and CDR2 are SGHTA and FQGTGA. Trimming stripped 4 bases from V and 1 base from J, with 13 bases between. CDR3 loop: CASSSSPRGNTEAFF. Written as DNA, the CDR3 is TGTGCCAGCAGCTCCTCCCCTAGGGGGAACACTGAAGCTTTCTTT.

This clonotype was detected only a few times. V usage is TRBV6-2 or TRBV6-3 and J usage is TRBJ2-5; no firm D call. This CDR3 region has 12 residues. Germline CDR1 is MNHEY and CDR2 is SVGEGT. V lost 7 bases, J lost 4 bases, and 10 bases lay in between. The CDR3 spells CASIQSPETQYF. As DNA, the CDR3 is TGTGCCAGCATCCAAAGTCCAGAGACCCAGTACTTC.

This clonotype was seen at least ten times. V usage is TRBV21-1 and J usage is TRBJ2-5; the DNA was not compared with TRBD1, the D call given in the table. TRBV21-1 is an annotated pseudogene. The CDR3 loop spans 16 amino acids. The CDR3 bases are TGTGCCAGCAGCAAAGAGGGGGGACAAGTCCAAGAGACCCAGTACTTC. Translating it yields CASSKEGGQVQETQYF.

The sample holds many counts of this clonotype. The chain links TRBV27 to TRBJ2-5; D gene uncertain. Trimming took 6 bases from V and 0 from J, leaving 11 bases between them. The CDR3 extends over 14 amino acids. Germline CDR1 and CDR2: MNHEY and SMNVEV (reference sequence). CDR3 protein: CASRRYLDQETQYF. The DNA for the CDR3 is TGTGCCAGCAGGCGGTATCTCGACCAAGAGACCCAGTACTTC.

A few counts support this clonotype. The rearrangement links TRBV7-9 to TRBJ2-7, with D unclear. The V end was cut by 2 bases, the J end by 6 bases, with 5 bases between. Germline CDR1 and CDR2: SEHNR and FQNEAQ (reference sequence). CDR3 length: 11 residues. The CDR3 is CASSLLAEQYF. The DNA of the CDR3 is TGTGCCAGCAGCTTATTGGCCGAGCAGTACTTC.

This clonotype was detected many times. The V call is TRBV5-1, the J call TRBJ2-3, with 9 bases identical to TRBD1. Losses at the gene ends were 3 bases for V and 4 bases for J; bases not matched to a gene: 3. Germline CDR1 is SGHRS and CDR2 is YFSETQ. The CDR3 contains 14 residues. CDR3 loop: CASSSGQGPDTQYF. The CDR3 region has the DNA TGCGCCAGCAGCTCGGGACAGGGACCAGATACGCAGTATTTT.

The CDR3 DNA reads TGTGCCAGCAGCCTCGCATGGGAGCAGTACGTC. Protein product: CASSLAWEQYV. V usage is TRBV2 and J usage is TRBJ2-7; D remains unclear. The CDR3 runs 11 residues. From germline, CDR1 is SNHLY and CDR2 FYNNEI. V was pared by 6 bases and J by 7 bases, with 10 bases between.